The 2 T cell receptor beta chains in this list originate from one sample, sequenced in a study of shared clonotypes between healthy human individuals. Assay: immunoSEQ multiplex PCR; the TCRdb copy retains only in-frame clones and omits some. The sample contains millions of clones, 80% to 95% of which appear only once. Sequencing used naive CD4+ T cells from PBMCs. Sample subset: CD45RA+ positively selected. The receptors derive from a man aged 18-30 years in good health. Some clones in this sample may be carry-over from other donors' samples.

The chain combines TRBV28 with TRBJ1-2; possible D gene TRBD1, 5 bases. V was shortened by 5 bases and J by 5 bases, with 15 bases between the two germline ends. The CDR3 spans 14 residues. The germline gives CDR1 MDHEN, CDR2 SYDVKM. Written as DNA, the CDR3 is TGTGCCAGCAGTCCGGGACCCGAGAATTATGGCTACACCTTC. As protein: CASSPGPENYGYTF.

V and J are TRBV2 and TRBJ2-3; 10 bases map to TRBD2. This CDR3 has 17 residues. The ends lost 6 bases at V and 1 base at J; junction bases unmatched: 10. Germline CDR1 reads SNHLY; CDR2 reads FYNNEI. This chain's CDR3 is CASSGLAGVRGTDTQYF. The CDR3 nucleotides are TGTGCCAGCAGCGGGCTAGCGGGAGTAAGGGGCACAGATACGCAGTATTTT.